The sample holds many counts of the clone carrying this TCR beta chain. The sample comes from a study of Graves' ophthalmopathy and Graves' hyperthyroidism. The CDR3 has 16 residues. CDR1 SNHLY and CDR2 FYNNEI come from the germline V gene. The V and J ends lost 9 bases and 0 bases, in that order; junction bases with no gene match: 7. Amplification from RNA transcripts yielded the TCR beta CDR3 regions. Investigators did first-round RT-PCR with HTBI primers, then second-round multiplex PCR. MiXCR, run by TCRdb on the multiplex PCR reads, gives a single entry per CDR3 protein. This sample has 300,000 to 350,000 distinct CDR3 sequences, with under 20% found just once. Ineligible for inclusion were patients with other autoimmune diseases, uncontrolled infections, pregnancy or lactation.

The sequencing sample was made of peripheral blood. The receptor was derived from an adult man with Graves' ophthalmopathy. The chain joins TRBV2 to TRBJ2-6; 8 bases align to TRBD1. CDR3 region: CASTGGLSSGANVLTF. The CDR3 DNA follows: TGTGCCAGTACAGGGGGTTTGAGCTCTGGGGCCAACGTCCTGACTTTC.